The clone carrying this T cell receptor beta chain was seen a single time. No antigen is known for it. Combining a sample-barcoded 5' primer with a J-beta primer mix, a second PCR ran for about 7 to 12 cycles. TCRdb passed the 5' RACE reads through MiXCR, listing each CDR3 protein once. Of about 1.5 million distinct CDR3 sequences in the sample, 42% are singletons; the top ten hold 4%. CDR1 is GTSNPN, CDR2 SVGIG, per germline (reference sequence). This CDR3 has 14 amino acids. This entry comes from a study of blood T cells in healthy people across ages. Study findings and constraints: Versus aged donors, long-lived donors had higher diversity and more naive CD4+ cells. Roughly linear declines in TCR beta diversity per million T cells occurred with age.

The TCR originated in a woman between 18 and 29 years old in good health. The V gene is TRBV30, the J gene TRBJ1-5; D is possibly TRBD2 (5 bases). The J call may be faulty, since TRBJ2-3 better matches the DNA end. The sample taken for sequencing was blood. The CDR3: CAWSKIMRDQPQYF. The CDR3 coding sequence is TGTGCCTGGAGTAAGATTATGAGGGATCAGCCCCAGTATTTT.